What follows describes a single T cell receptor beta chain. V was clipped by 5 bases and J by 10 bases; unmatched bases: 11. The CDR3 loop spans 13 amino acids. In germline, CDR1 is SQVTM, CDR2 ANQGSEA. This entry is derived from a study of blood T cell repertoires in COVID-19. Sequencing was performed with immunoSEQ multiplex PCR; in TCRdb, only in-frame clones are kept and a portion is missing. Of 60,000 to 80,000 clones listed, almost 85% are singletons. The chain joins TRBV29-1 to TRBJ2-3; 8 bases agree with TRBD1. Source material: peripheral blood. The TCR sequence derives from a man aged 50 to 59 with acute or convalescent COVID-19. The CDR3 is CSVKAGGLWAQYF. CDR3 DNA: TGCAGCGTTAAGGCAGGGGGCCTTTGGGCGCAGTATTTT.